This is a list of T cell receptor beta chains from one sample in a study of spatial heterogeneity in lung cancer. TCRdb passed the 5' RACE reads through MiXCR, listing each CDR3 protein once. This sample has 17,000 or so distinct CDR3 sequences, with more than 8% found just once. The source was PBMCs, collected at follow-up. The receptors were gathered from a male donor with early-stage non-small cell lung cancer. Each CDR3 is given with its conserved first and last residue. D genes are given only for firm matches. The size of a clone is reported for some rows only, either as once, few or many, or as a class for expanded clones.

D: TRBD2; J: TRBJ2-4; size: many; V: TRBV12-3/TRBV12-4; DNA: TGTGCCAGCAGTTTAAGTGGGGCGGGGGAAAACATTCAGTACTTC; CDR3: CASSLSGAGENIQYF
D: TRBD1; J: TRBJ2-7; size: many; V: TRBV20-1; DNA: TGCAGTGCTAGAGGCCCCCGGGACAGGGACGGCGAGCAGTACTTC; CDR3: CSARGPRDRDGEQYF
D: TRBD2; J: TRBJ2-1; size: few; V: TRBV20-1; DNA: TGCAGTGCTAGAGGGGAGCGGGAGGGCCTTCATGAGCAGTTCTTC; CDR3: CSARGEREGLHEQFF
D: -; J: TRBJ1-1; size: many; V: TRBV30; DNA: TGTGCCTGGAGCCCTCCCTTTAAGAACACTGAAGCTTTCTTT; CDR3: CAWSPPFKNTEAFF
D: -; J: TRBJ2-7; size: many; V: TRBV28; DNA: TGTGCCAGCAATCCCGACGGTATTATCCACTCATCCTACGAGCAGTACTTC; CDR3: CASNPDGIIHSSYEQYF
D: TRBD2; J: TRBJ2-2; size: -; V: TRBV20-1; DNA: TGCAGTGCTAGAGTTCCATCACTAGCGGGGGACACCGGGGAGCTGTTTTTT; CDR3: CSARVPSLAGDTGELFF
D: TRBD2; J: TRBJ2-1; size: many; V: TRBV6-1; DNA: TGTGCCAGCAGTGCGGGACTAGCGGTGTACAATGAGCAGTTCTTC; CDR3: CASSAGLAVYNEQFF
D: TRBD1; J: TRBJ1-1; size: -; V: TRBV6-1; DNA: TGTGCCAGCAGTGAAGGACAGGGCCCAGAGATGAACACTGAAGCTTTCTTT; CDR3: CASSEGQGPEMNTEAFF
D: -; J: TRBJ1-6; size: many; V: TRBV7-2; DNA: TGTGCCAGCAGCTTAGGGGGGGAGTGGCGTTCACCCCTCCACTTT; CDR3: CASSLGGEWRSPLHF
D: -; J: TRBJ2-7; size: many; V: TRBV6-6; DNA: TGTGCCAGCAGTTACGGGGTCGGCAGGTTGGGAATGGAGCAGTACTTC; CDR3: CASSYGVGRLGMEQYF
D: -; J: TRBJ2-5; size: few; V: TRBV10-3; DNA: TGTGCCATCAGACCAACCATTTCCGGGACACGGTACCAAGAGACCCAGTACTTC; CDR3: CAIRPTISGTRYQETQYF
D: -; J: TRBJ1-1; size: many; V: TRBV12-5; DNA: TGTGCTAGTGGTTTGGGACCGGGAGTTGAAGCTTTCTTT; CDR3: CASGLGPGVEAFF
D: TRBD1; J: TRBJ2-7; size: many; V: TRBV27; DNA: TGTGCCAGCAGTTCAGGGACAGGGTACTACGAGCAGTACTTC; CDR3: CASSSGTGYYEQYF
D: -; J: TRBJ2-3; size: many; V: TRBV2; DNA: TGTGCCAGCAGCCCCGTGAGCGTAGTCACAGATACGCAGTATTTT; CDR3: CASSPVSVVTDTQYF
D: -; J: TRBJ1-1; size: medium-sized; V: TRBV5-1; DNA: TGCGCCAGCAGCATAGGGTCATTGGACACTGAAGCTTTCTTT; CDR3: CASSIGSLDTEAFF
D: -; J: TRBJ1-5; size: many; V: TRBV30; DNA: TGTGCCTGGAGTGCCGCCGACAATCAGCCCCAGCATTTT; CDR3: CAWSAADNQPQHF
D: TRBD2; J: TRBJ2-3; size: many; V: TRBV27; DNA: TGTGCCAGCAGTTTAGGTCGGGGACTAGCGGGGCTTGATACGCAGTATTTT; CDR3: CASSLGRGLAGLDTQYF
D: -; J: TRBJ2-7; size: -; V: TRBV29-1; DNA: TGCAGCGTTCCCGGCCCATACGAGCAGTACTTC; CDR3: CSVPGPYEQYF
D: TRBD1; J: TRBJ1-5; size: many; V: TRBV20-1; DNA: TGCAGTGCTAGGGACAGGATGCTAGGGGACAATCAGCCCCAGCATTTT; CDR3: CSARDRMLGDNQPQHF
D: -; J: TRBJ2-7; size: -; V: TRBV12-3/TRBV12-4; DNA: TGTGCCAGCAGTTTTCTGTTGGGCCCCTACGAGCAGTACTTC; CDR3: CASSFLLGPYEQYF
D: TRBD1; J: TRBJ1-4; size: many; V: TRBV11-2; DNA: TGTGCCAGCAGCTCACCCGGGACAGGGGGCTTAACTAATGAAAAACTGTTTTTT; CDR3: CASSSPGTGGLTNEKLFF
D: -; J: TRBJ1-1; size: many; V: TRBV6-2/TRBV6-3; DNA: TGTGCCAGCGGAGAAGTAAGGACTGAAGCTTTCTTT; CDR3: CASGEVRTEAFF
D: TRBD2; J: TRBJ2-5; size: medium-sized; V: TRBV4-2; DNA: TGTGCCAGCAGCCAAGAGACTAGCCTCCAAGAGACCCAGTACTTC; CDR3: CASSQETSLQETQYF
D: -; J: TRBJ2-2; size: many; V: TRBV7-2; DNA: TGTGCCAGCAGCTTACGACTAGCCGGGGAGCTGTTTTTT; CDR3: CASSLRLAGELFF
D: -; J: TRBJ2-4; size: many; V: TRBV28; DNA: TGTGCCAGCAGTTTATTCGGGGTGGCCAAAAACATTCAGTACTTC; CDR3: CASSLFGVAKNIQYF
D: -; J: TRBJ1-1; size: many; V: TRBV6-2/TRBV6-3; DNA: TGTGCCAGCAGAACGATTACGAACACTGAAGCTTTCTTT; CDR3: CASRTITNTEAFF
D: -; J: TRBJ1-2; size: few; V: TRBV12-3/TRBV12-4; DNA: TGTGCCAGCAAAAGCGGGCGGTCTACTGGCTACACCTTC; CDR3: CASKSGRSTGYTF
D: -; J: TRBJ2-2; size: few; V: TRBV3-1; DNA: TGTGCCAGCAGCCAAGATCGAGTAACCGGGGAGCTGTTTTTT; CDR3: CASSQDRVTGELFF
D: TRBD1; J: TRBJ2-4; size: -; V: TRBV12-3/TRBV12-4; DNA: TGTGCCAGCAGTGGCCACGGGACAGTCCGAGCCAAAAACATTCAGTACTTC; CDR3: CASSGHGTVRAKNIQYF
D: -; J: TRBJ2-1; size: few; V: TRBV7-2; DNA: TGTGCCAGCAGCCCAGGACGGGAGCAGTTCTTC; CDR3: CASSPGREQFF
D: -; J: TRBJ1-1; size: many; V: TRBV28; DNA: TGTGCCACAGGGTGGGTGACTGAAGCTTTCTTT; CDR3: CATGWVTEAFF
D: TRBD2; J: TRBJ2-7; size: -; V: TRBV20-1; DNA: TGCAGTGCAGACGGGGGGACCGCCTACGAGCAGTACTTC; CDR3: CSADGGTAYEQYF
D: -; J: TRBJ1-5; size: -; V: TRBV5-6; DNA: TGTGCCAGCAGCTTGGGAGGGGGACGGATAAATCAGCCCCAGCATTTT; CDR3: CASSLGGGRINQPQHF
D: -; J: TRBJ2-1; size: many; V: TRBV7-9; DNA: TGTGCCAGCAGCTTAGCAGCCCGACACAATGAGCAGTTCTTC; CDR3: CASSLAARHNEQFF
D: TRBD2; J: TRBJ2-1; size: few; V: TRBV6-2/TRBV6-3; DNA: TGTGCCAGCAGTTCCCTTATAGCGGGGGGGAGTCCCTACAATGAGCAGTTCTTC; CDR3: CASSSLIAGGSPYNEQFF
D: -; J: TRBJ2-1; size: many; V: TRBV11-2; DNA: TGTGCCAGCAGCTTAGGGAGGAAAACGGAGAGCTCCTACAATGAGCAGTTCTTC; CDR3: CASSLGRKTESSYNEQFF
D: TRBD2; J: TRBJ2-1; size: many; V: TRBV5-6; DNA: TGTGCCAGCAGCTGGAACACCGGGACTAGCGTCTACAATGAGCAGTTCTTC; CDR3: CASSWNTGTSVYNEQFF
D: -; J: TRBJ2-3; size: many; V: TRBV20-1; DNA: TGCAGTGCTAGAGGGGAGCGCGGCACAGATACGCAGTATTTT; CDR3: CSARGERGTDTQYF
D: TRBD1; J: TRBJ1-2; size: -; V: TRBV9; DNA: TGTGCCAGCAGCGGGGGACAGACAACCCCCTATGGCTACACCTTC; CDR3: CASSGGQTTPYGYTF
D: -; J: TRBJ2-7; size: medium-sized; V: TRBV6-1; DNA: TGTGCCAGCGGGCTAGGCTCCTACGAGCAGTACTTC; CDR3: CASGLGSYEQYF
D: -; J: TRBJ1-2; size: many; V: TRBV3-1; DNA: TGTGCCAGCAGCCATCGGCGGGACACCTCTAACTATGGCTACACCTTC; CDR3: CASSHRRDTSNYGYTF
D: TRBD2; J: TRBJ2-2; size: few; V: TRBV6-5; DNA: TGTGCCAGCAGTTACGGGGGGGACACCGGGGAGCTGTTTTTT; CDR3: CASSYGGDTGELFF
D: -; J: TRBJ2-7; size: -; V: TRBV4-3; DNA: TGCGCCAGCAGCCGCCCCAGGGACACATCTTACGAGCAGTACTTC; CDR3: CASSRPRDTSYEQYF
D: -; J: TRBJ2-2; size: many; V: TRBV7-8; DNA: TGTGCCAGCAACAAGGGACGGGGCACCGGGGAGCTGTTTTTT; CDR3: CASNKGRGTGELFF
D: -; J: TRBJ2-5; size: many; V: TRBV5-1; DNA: TGCGCCAGCAGCTTGGCCGACCAAAGCAGGGAGACCCAGTACTTC; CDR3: CASSLADQSRETQYF
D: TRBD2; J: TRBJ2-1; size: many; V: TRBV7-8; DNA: TGCGCCAGCAGCTTATTAAGGGGCGGGGGGAATGAGCAGTTCTTC; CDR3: CASSLLRGGGNEQFF
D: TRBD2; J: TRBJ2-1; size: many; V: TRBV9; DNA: TGTGCCAGCAGCGTAGCGGACCGGGGGGGAGGGCTCAATGAGCAGTTCTTC; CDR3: CASSVADRGGGLNEQFF
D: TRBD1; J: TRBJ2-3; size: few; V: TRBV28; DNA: TGTGCCAGCAGTTCCCCGGGACAGGGTCCAGATACGCAGTATTTT; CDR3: CASSSPGQGPDTQYF
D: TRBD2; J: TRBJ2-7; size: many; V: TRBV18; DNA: TGTGCCAGCTCACCATCGGGAGGATCCTACGAGCAGTACTTC; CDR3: CASSPSGGSYEQYF